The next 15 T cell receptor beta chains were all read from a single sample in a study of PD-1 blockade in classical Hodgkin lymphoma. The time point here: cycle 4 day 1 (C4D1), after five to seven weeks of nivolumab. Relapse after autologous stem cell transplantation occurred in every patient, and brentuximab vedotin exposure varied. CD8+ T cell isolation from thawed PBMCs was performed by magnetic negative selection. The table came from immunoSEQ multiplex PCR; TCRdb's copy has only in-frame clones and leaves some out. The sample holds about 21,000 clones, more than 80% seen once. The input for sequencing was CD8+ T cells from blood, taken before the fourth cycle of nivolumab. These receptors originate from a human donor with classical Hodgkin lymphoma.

CDR3 protein: CASSLGGTAENTIYF. The CDR3 DNA is TGTGCCAGCAGCTTGGGGGGGACAGCTGAAAACACCATATATTTT. The J gene is TRBJ1-3, the V gene TRBV5-6, with TRBD1 matching 7 bases. The germline gives CDR1 SGHDT, CDR2 YYEEEE. The CDR3 sequence is 15 residues long. V lost 0 bases to trimming and J lost 6 bases; unmatched junction nucleotides: 6.

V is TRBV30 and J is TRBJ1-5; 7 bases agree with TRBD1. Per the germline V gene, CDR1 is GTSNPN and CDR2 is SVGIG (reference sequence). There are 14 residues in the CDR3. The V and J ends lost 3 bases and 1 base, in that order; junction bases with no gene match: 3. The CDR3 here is CAWSSTGSNQPQHF. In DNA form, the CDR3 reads TGTGCCTGGAGCTCGACAGGGAGCAATCAGCCCCAGCATTTT.

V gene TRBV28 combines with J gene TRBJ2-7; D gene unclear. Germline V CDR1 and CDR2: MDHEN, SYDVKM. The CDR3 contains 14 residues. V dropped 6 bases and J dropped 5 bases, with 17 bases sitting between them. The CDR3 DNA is TGTGCCAGCAGCCGCCTTGGGCCTGACCACGAGCAGTACTTC. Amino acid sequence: CASSRLGPDHEQYF.

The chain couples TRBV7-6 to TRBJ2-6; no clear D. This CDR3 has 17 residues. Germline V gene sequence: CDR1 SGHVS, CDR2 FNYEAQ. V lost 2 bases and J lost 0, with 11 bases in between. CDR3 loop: CASSLLGEGSGANVLTF. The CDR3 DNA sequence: TGTGCCAGCAGCTTATTGGGTGAAGGCTCTGGGGCCAACGTCCTGACTTTC.

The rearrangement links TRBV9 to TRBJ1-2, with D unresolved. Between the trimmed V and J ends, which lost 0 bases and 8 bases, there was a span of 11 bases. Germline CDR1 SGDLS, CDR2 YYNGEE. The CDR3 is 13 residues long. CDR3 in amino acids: CASSVGTDAGYTF. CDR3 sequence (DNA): TGTGCCAGCAGCGTAGGAACAGACGCCGGCTACACCTTC.

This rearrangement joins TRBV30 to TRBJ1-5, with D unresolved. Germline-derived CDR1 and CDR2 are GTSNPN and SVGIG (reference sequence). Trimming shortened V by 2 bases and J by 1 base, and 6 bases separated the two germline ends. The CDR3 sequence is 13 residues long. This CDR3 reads CAWSPQSNQPQHF. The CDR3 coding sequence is TGTGCCTGGAGTCCTCAGAGCAATCAGCCCCAGCATTTT.

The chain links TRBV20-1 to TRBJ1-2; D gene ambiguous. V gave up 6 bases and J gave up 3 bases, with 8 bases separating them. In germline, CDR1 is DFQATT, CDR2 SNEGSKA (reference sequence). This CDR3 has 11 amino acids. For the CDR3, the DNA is TGCAGTGCCCCTGGCGACTATGGCTACACCTTC. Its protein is CSAPGDYGYTF.

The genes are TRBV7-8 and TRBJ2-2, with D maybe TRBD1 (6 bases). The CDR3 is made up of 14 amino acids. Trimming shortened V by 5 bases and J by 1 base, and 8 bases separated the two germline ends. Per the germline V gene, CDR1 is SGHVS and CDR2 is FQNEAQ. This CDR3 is CASSTGQNTGELFF. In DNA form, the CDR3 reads TGTGCCAGCAGCACGGGACAGAACACCGGGGAGCTGTTTTTT.

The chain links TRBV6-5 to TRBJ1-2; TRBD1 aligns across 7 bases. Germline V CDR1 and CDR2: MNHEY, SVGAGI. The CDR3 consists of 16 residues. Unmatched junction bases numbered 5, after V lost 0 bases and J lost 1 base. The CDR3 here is CASSYSRQGSNYGYTF. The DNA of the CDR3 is TGTGCCAGCAGTTACTCCCGACAGGGAAGTAACTATGGCTACACCTTC.

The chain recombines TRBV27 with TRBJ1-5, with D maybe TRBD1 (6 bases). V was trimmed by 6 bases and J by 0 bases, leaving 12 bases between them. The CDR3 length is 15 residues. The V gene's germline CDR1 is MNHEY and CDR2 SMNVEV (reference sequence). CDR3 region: CASSPGAYSNQPQHF. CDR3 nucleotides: TGTGCCAGCAGCCCGGGGGCTTATAGCAATCAGCCCCAGCATTTT.

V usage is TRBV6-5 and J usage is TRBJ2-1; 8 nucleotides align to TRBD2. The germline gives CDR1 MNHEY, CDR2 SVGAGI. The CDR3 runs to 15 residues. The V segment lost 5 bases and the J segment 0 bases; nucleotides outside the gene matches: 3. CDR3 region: CASSTSGSSYNEQFF. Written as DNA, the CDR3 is TGTGCCAGCAGTACTAGCGGAAGCTCCTACAATGAGCAGTTCTTC.

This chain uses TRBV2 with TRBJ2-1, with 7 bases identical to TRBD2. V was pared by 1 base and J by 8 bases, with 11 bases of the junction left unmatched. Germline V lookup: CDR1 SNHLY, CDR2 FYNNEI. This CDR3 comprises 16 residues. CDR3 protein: CASSEVGLAEWDEQFF. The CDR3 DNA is TGTGCCAGCAGTGAAGTGGGTCTAGCGGAGTGGGATGAGCAGTTCTTC. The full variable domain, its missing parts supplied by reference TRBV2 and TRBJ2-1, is EPEVTQTPSHQVTQMGQEVILRCVPISNHLYFYWYRQILGQKVEFLVSFYNNEISEKSEIFDDQFSVERPDGSNFTLKIRSTKLEDSAMYFCASSEVGLAEWDEQFFGPGTRLTVL.

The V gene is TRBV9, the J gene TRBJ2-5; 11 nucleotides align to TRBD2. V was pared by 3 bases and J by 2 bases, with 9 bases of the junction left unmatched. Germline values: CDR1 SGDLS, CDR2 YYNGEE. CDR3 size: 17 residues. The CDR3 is CASSAPKGLAEQETQYF. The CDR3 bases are TGTGCCAGCAGCGCCCCTAAGGGACTAGCGGAACAAGAGACCCAGTACTTC. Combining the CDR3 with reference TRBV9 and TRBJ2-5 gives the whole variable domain DSGVTQTPKHLITATGQRVTLRCSPRSGDLSVYWYQQSLDQGLQFLIQYYNGEERAKGNILERFSAQQFPDLHSELNLSSLELGDSALYFCASSAPKGLAEQETQYFGPGTRLLVL.

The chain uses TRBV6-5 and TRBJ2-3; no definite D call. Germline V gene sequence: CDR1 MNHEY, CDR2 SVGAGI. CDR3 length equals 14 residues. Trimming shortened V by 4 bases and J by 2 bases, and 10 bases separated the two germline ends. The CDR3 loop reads CASSLGIATDTQYF. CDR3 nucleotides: TGTGCCAGCAGTTTAGGGATAGCCACAGATACGCAGTATTTT.

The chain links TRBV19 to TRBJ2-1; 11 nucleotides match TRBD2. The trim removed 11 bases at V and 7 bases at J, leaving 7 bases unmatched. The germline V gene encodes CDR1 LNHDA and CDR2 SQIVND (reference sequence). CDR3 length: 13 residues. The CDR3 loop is CAVSGGAWNEQFF. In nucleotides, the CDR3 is TGTGCCGTTAGCGGGGGGGCCTGGAATGAGCAGTTCTTC. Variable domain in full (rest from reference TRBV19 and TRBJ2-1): DGGITQSPKYLFRKEGQNVTLSCEQNLNHDAMYWYRQDPGQGLRLIYYSQIVNDFQKGDIAEGYSVSREKKESFPLTVTSAQKNPTAFYLCAVSGGAWNEQFFGPGTRLTVL.